Listed below are T cell receptor beta chains from one sample, sequenced in a study of blood T cell repertoires in COVID-19. Data came from immunoSEQ multiplex PCR; TCRdb stores just in-frame clones and leaves some out. The profile shows 350,000 or so clones, 65% to 90% of them singletons. The sample consisted of PBMCs or T cells enriched from blood (not recorded which). These TCRs come from a woman between 40 and 55 years old with acute COVID-19. The CDR3 runs from the conserved cysteine through the conserved F or W. A D gene is named only where the DNA matches it firmly. Clone size, where shown, is once, few, many, or a class for clones that have expanded.

v_call: TRBV10-3
d_call: NA
j_call: TRBJ1-6
clone_size: once
cdr3_nt: TGTGCCATCAGTGAGTCTCCCCTAAGCTCCTATAATTCACCCCTCCACTTT
cdr3_aa: CAISESPLSSYNSPLHF

v_call: TRBV7-2
d_call: NA
j_call: TRBJ1-5
clone_size: NA
cdr3_nt: TGTGCCAGCAGCTTAGTGGGGCAGGGCGGCCAGCCCCAGCATTTT
cdr3_aa: CASSLVGQGGQPQHF

v_call: TRBV7-3
d_call: NA
j_call: TRBJ2-3
clone_size: NA
cdr3_nt: TGTGCCAGCAGCTTAGGGACGACTAGGTCAGATACGCAGTATTTT
cdr3_aa: CASSLGTTRSDTQYF

v_call: TRBV5-4
d_call: TRBD1
j_call: TRBJ1-1
clone_size: NA
cdr3_nt: TGTGCCAGCAGGATCCAGGGGGGCACTGAAGCTTTCTTT
cdr3_aa: CASRIQGGTEAFF

v_call: TRBV6-1
d_call: NA
j_call: TRBJ1-5
clone_size: NA
cdr3_nt: TGTGCCAGCAGTGAAGGGCACAGCCAAGCCTATAGCAATCAGCCCCAGCATTTT
cdr3_aa: CASSEGHSQAYSNQPQHF

v_call: TRBV7-9
d_call: TRBD1
j_call: TRBJ2-2
clone_size: NA
cdr3_nt: TGTGCCAGCAGCGACACGCGGACAGGGTTGAACACCGGGGAGCTGTTTTTT
cdr3_aa: CASSDTRTGLNTGELFF

v_call: TRBV11-2
d_call: TRBD2
j_call: TRBJ2-2
clone_size: NA
cdr3_nt: TGTGCCAGCAGCTTAGGGACTAGCGGCCCCGGGGAGCTGTTTTTT
cdr3_aa: CASSLGTSGPGELFF

v_call: TRBV19
d_call: NA
j_call: TRBJ1-5
clone_size: few
cdr3_nt: TGTGCCAGTAGTATAAGACAGTTTCTCACAAGCAATCAGCCCCAGCATTTT
cdr3_aa: CASSIRQFLTSNQPQHF

v_call: TRBV6-5
d_call: TRBD1
j_call: TRBJ2-3
clone_size: few
cdr3_nt: TGTGCCAGCCAACAGGGGGAGGATACGCAGTATTTT
cdr3_aa: CASQQGEDTQYF

v_call: TRBV19
d_call: NA
j_call: TRBJ1-1
clone_size: NA
cdr3_nt: TGTGCCAGTAAGGAGGGGCCAGGACTGTACGTGAACACTGAAGCTTTCTTT
cdr3_aa: CASKEGPGLYVNTEAFF

v_call: TRBV3-1/TRBV3-2
d_call: NA
j_call: TRBJ1-1
clone_size: few
cdr3_nt: TGTGCCAGCAGCCAAGACAGTTCTTTTGGGGGGGAAGTCAAAGAAGCTTTCTTT
cdr3_aa: CASSQDSSFGGEVKEAFF

v_call: TRBV7-3
d_call: TRBD2
j_call: TRBJ2-3
clone_size: NA
cdr3_nt: TGTGCCAGCAGCTTAGGGAGCGGGGGGGCAGATACGCAGTATTTT
cdr3_aa: CASSLGSGGADTQYF

v_call: TRBV29-1
d_call: NA
j_call: TRBJ1-5
clone_size: once
cdr3_nt: TGCAGCGTTGGGTCGGGTTTCAGCAATCAGCCCCAGCATTTT
cdr3_aa: CSVGSGFSNQPQHF

v_call: TRBV19
d_call: TRBD2
j_call: TRBJ2-5
clone_size: NA
cdr3_nt: TGTGCCAGTTCTAGCGGGAGGGCCCGAGAGACCCAGTACTTC
cdr3_aa: CASSSGRARETQYF

v_call: TRBV14
d_call: TRBD2
j_call: TRBJ2-7
clone_size: NA
cdr3_nt: TGTGCCAGCAGCCAAGTTTCTCTAGCGGGCCTCAAGGTGGGGCAGTACTTC
cdr3_aa: CASSQVSLAGLKVGQYF

v_call: TRBV9
d_call: TRBD2
j_call: TRBJ2-3
clone_size: NA
cdr3_nt: TGTGCCAGCAGCGTAGAAGCGGGAAGCACAGATACGCAGTATTTT
cdr3_aa: CASSVEAGSTDTQYF